In its sample, the clone carrying this TCR beta chain was seen many times. Its antigen is still unknown. Template material for amplifying TCR beta CDR3 regions consisted of RNA transcripts. The primer set for the first-round RT-PCR of the TCR CDR3 was HTBI. TCRdb analysed the multiplex PCR reads with MiXCR anew, one entry per CDR3 protein. The sample shows hundreds of thousands of distinct CDR3 sequences, about 45% of them seen only once. This specimen comes from a study of T cells in Graves' hyperthyroidism and ophthalmopathy. Study-level results: Ophthalmopathy was distinguished from stable hyperthyroidism by 13 V-J signatures. Ophthalmopathy prediction by the model preceded onset by a median 6.5 months.

From germline, CDR1 is ENHRY and CDR2 SYGVKD. The CDR3 is made up of 14 amino acids. V lost 4 bases and J lost 4; bases outside the gene matches: 6. This TCR was recovered from an adult man with Graves' disease, either hyperthyroidism or ophthalmopathy (not recorded which). Sample: peripheral blood or thyroid tissue (not recorded which). The chain uses TRBV10-3 and TRBJ1-1; TRBD1 matches 7 bases. The DNA for the CDR3 is TGTGCCATCAGTGGGAACAGGGGAGGCACTGAAGCTTTCTTT. It codes for CAISGNRGGTEAFF.